Listed here are 3 T cell receptor beta chains from one sample, sequenced in a study of control samples from healthy donors and cancer patients. Some clones are missing from TCRdb's copy, which holds only in-frame ones; the method was immunoSEQ multiplex PCR. The top ten hold about 7.6% of the sample, which has 90,000 or so clones, less than 90% seen once. Specimen: blood. Receptors originate from a woman aged 55-70 years in good health.

The V call is TRBV11-3, the J call TRBJ1-2, with 8 nucleotides matching TRBD1. Looked up from germline, CDR1 is SGHNT and CDR2 is YENEEA. The V segment lost 5 bases and the J segment 5 bases; nucleotides outside the gene matches: 7. The CDR3 extends over 14 amino acids. CDR3 nucleotide sequence: TGTGCCAGCAGCCAAGGACAGGGCCCTTATGGCTACACCTTC. It codes for CASSQGQGPYGYTF.

This chain uses TRBV2 with TRBJ2-3, with 8 bases fitting TRBD2. CDR3 length: 16 amino acids. Looked up from germline, CDR1 is SNHLY and CDR2 is FYNNEI. Trimming at V came to 7 bases and at J to 2 bases, leaving 11 bases not matched to a gene. The chain's CDR3 is CASIRRGVGPTDTQYF. The CDR3 DNA reads TGTGCCAGCATCAGGCGGGGGGTCGGGCCCACAGATACGCAGTATTTT.

The V call is TRBV18, the J call TRBJ2-1; tentatively, D is TRBD1 or TRBD2 (5 bases each). Germline V gives CDR1 KGHSH, CDR2 LQKENI. Trimming removed 0 bases at V and 4 bases at J, with 10 bases between. This CDR3 has 15 residues. The CDR3 DNA reads as TGTGCCAGCTCACCACCATGGGACGGATACAATGAGCAGTTCTTC. Its protein is CASSPPWDGYNEQFF.